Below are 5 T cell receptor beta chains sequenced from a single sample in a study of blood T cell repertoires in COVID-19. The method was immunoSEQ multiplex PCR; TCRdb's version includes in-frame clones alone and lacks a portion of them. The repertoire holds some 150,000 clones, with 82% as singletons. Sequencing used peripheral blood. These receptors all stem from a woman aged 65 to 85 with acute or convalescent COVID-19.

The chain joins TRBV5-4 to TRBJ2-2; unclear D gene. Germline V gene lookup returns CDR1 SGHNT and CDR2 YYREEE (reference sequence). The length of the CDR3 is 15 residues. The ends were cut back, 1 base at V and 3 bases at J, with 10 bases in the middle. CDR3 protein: CASSLYVGDTGELFF. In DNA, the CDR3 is TGTGCCAGCAGCTTGTATGTTGGAGACACCGGGGAGCTGTTTTTT. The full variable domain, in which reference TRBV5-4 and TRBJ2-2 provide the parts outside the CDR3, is ETGVTQSPTHLIKTRGQQVTLRCSSQSGHNTVSWYQQALGQGPQFIFQYYREEENGRGNFPPRFSGLQFPNYSSELNVNALELDDSALYLCASSLYVGDTGELFFGEGSRLTVL.

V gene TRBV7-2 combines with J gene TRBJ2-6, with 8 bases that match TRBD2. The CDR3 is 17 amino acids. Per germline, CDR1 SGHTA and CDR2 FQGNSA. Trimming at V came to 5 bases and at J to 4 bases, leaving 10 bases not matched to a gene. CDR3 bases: TGTGCCAGCAGCCCCACCCCAGCGGGAGCCGGGGCCAACGTCCTGACTTTC. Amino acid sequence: CASSPTPAGAGANVLTF.

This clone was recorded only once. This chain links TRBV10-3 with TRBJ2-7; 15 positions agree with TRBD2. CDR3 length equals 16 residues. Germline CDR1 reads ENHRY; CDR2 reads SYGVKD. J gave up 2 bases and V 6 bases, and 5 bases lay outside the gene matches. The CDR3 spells CAISGTSGGPTYEQYF. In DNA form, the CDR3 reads TGTGCCATCAGCGGGACTAGCGGGGGGCCCACCTACGAGCAGTACTTC.

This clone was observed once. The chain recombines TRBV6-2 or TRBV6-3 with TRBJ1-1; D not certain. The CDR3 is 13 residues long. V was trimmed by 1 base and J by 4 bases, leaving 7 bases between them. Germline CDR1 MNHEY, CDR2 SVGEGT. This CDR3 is CASSYYRSTEAFF. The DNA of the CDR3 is TGTGCCAGCAGTTACTATCGCAGCACTGAAGCTTTCTTT.

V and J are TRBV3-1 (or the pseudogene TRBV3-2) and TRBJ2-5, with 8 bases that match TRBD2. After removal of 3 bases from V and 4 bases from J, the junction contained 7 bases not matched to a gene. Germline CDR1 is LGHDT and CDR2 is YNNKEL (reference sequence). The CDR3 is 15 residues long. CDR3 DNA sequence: TGTGCCAGCAGCCAGATTAGCGGGATGGGAGAGACCCAGTACTTC. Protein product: CASSQISGMGETQYF.